This T cell receptor beta chain was identified during a study of regulatory T cells in long-lasting Graves disease. General study results and limits: Persistent Graves' patients showed reduced TCR diversity versus newly diagnosed patients. Persistent patients shared some 2,500 public clonotypes among themselves. Newly diagnosed patients shared fewer, at about 890. Persistent cases favored TRBV28, TRBJ1-2 and TRBJ2-5.

Germline V CDR1 and CDR2: DFQATT, SNEGSKA (reference sequence). Trimming left V 2 bases short and J 8 bases short, with 9 bases between. This CDR3 region has 11 residues. This clonotype was found many times. Its specificity is not known. The TCR beta library used iRepertoire HTBI primers with Arm-PCR amplification of CDR3. TCRdb re-called the multiplex PCR reads through MiXCR, storing one row per CDR3 protein. The data show over 250,000 distinct CDR3 sequences, with 20% to 25% seen just once and 56% held by the top ten. Stated time point: persistent/refractory GD, antithyroid drugs over 5 years with positive TRAb. Generation of the TCR library employed RNA extracted from PBMCs.

This receptor was identified in a female donor with Graves disease. The rearrangement uses TRBV20-1 and TRBJ1-1; D possibly corresponds to TRBD1 (5 bases). The material was peripheral blood mononuclear cells (PBMCs), obtained when the disease was refractory, from a patient treated with antithyroid drugs. CDR3 residues: CSARPRGEAFF. In nucleotides, the CDR3 is TGCAGTGCTAGACCGAGGGGCGAAGCTTTCTTT.